This TCR beta chain came from a study of cytomegalovirus exposure and HLA in healthy donors. Whole-study context: From about 200 million T cells, an earlier analysis saw 110 million or so unique TCR beta sequences.

With 60 Vbeta and 13 Jbeta primers, the PCR was carried out. TCRdb keeps only in-frame clones here, not all; method: immunoSEQ multiplex PCR. The sample records more than 200,000 clones, 75% to 85% being singletons. The clonotype originates from a girl aged 10 to 17 in good health and CMV-seronegative. The sequencing sample was made of PBMCs.

The CDR3 protein is CAWDRGYGYTF. Here the CDR3 DNA reads TGTGCCTGGGACAGGGGCTATGGCTACACCTTC. The chain employs TRBV30 and TRBJ1-2, with 8 nucleotides matching TRBD1. The V segment lost 5 bases and the J segment 4 bases; nucleotides outside the gene matches: 0. Germline assignment: CDR1 GTSNPN and CDR2 SVGIG (reference sequence). This CDR3 has 11 residues.